Detailed here is one T cell receptor beta chain. What antigen it recognizes has not been identified. Per-base quality was not reported, and no clone a single base away is much larger than it. This entry comes from a study of blood T cell repertoires in COVID-19 (TCRdb year 2020). Study-level background: Samples covering the acute and convalescent phases of COVID-19 were provided by collaborators in the United States, Italy and Spain. The material from the prospective study consisted of cDNA or gDNA derived from T cells, B-cell-depleted T cells, or PBMCs. The dataset comprised deeply sampled blood TCRbeta repertoires from subjects exposed to, actively infected with, or recovered from COVID-19. The repertoires were made available in a free public database intended to serve as a resource for research on the immune response to SARS-CoV-2. The samples were drawn from two sources: the first 160 participants of the ongoing ImmuneRACE study, and 950 to 1,500 subjects contributed by 6 global collaborators. Sample metadata almost always included a de-identified subject ID, COVID-19 status, age in years and sex. Where available, HLA class I and class II types were taken from metadata supplied by the sample provider and were not determined by assay-based typing.

Collaborating institutions collected whole blood in K2EDTA tubes following their own protocols. For TCRbeta analysis, collaborator samples were shipped as frozen whole blood, as isolated PBMCs, or as DNA extracted from either sample type. TCRbeta CDR3 regions were amplified from genomic DNA using the immunoSEQ Assay, a bias-controlled multiplex PCR. As for the authors' bioinformatics: The number of nucleated cells in each sample was estimated by amplification of reference gene primers within the assay. Sequence reads were collapsed and filtered to measure the absolute abundance of every unique TCRbeta CDR3 rearrangement. For each sample, productive Simpson clonality was calculated as the square root of Simpson's diversity index over productive rearrangements. The source is immuneACCESS, and TCRdb retained only in-frame sequences with V and J called. Part of the clones is not carried over; for the studies checked, unresolved V genes explain less than half of this, and the remainder is unexplained. The V and J calls and the clone size are those of that table, but D and trimming were determined from the DNA. Across this sample there are fewer than 50,000 clones, with approximately 71% seen only once. Around 6.5% of the sample is in the top ten clones.

Overall results and qualifications from the work: The amount of clinical and demographic metadata varied by source and participant and was provided uncurated.

The CDR3 holds 18 amino acids from the cysteine to the phenylalanine. CDR3 DNA is the only sequence kept; it has 54 bases, read in frame from the first base. CDR1 and CDR2 (MDHEN, SYDVKM) derive from the germline V gene. Trimming leaves V shorter by 4 bases and J shorter by 7 bases, with the junction holding 18 bases beyond the gene matches. Sequenced sample: peripheral blood. This chain is built from TRBV28 and TRBJ2-2; 7 central bases correspond to TRBD2. The sequence derives from a man at least 80 years old with acute or convalescent COVID-19. The CDR3 in this case is CASSSPGDLGGYGGELFF. The base sequence is TGTGCCAGCAGTTCCCCGGGGGACCTCGGGGGGTATGGCGGGGAGCTGTTTTTT.